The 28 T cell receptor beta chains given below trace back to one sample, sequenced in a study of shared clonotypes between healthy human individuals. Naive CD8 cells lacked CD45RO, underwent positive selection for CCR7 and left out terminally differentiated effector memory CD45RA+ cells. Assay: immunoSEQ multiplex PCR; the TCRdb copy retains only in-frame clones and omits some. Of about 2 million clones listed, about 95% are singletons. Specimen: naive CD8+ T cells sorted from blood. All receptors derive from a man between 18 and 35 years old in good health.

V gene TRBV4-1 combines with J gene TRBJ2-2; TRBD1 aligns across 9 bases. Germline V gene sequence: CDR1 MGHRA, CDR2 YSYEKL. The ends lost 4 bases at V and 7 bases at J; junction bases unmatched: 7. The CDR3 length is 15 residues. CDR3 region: CASSPRQGEGGELFF. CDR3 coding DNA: TGCGCCAGCAGCCCTAGACAGGGGGAAGGCGGGGAGCTGTTTTTT.

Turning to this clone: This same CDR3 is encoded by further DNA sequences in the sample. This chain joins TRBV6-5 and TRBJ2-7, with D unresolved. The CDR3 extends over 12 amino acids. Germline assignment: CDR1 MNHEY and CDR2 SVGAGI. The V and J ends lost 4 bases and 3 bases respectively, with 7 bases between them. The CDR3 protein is CASSSSGYEQYF. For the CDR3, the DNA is TGTGCCAGCAGTTCCTCCGGCTACGAGCAGTACTTC.

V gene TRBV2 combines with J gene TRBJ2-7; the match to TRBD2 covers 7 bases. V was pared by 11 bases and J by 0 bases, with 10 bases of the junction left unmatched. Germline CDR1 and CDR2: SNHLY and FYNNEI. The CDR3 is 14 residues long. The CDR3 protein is CAGASGQSSYEQYF. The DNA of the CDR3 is TGTGCCGGAGCTAGCGGTCAGAGCTCCTACGAGCAGTACTTC. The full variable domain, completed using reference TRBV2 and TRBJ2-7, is EPEVTQTPSHQVTQMGQEVILRCVPISNHLYFYWYRQILGQKVEFLVSFYNNEISEKSEIFDDQFSVERPDGSNFTLKIRSTKLEDSAMYFCAGASGQSSYEQYFGPGTRLTVT.

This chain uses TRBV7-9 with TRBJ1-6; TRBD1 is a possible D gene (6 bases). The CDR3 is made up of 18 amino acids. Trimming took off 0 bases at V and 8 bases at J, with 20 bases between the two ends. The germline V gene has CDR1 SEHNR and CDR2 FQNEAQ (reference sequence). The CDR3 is CASSLARHGGPGYSPLHF. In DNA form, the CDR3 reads TGTGCCAGCAGCTTAGCGAGACACGGGGGGCCGGGGTATTCACCCCTCCACTTT.

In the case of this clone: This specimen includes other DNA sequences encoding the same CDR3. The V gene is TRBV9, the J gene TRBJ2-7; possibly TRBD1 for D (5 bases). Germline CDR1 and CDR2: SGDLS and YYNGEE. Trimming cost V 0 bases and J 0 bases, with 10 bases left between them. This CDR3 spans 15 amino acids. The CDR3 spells CASSVGAGLSYEQYF. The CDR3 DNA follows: TGTGCCAGCAGCGTAGGGGCAGGGCTCTCCTACGAGCAGTACTTC.

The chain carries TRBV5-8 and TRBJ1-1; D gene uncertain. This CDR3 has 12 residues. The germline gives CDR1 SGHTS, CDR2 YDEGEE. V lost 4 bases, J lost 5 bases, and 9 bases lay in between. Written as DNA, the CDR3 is TGTGCCAGCAGCGTATTAAGAACTGAAGCTTTCTTT. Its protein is CASSVLRTEAFF.

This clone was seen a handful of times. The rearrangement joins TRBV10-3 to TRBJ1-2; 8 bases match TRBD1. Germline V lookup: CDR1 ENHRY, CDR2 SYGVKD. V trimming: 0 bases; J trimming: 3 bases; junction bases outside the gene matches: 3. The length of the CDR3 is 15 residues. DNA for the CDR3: TGTGCCATCAGTGAGTCCGGACAGGGAGACTATGGCTACACCTTC. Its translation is CAISESGQGDYGYTF.

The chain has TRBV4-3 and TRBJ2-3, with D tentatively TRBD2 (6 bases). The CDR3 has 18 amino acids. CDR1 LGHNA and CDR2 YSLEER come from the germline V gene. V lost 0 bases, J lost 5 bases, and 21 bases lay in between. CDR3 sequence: CASSQDGTGTVLLDTQYF. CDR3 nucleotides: TGCGCCAGCAGCCAAGATGGGACTGGGACCGTCTTATTAGATACGCAGTATTTT.

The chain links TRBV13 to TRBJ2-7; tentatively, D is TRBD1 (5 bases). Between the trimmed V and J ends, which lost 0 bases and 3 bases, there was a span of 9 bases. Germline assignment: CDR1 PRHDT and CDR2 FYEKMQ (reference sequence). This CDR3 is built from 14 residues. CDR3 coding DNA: TGTGCCAGCAGCTTAGGGGACACTGTCTACGAGCAGTACTTC. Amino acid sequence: CASSLGDTVYEQYF.

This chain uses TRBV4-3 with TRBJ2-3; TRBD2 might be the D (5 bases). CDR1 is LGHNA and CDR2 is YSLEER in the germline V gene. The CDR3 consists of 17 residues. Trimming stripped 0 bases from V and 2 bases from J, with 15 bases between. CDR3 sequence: CASSQDRLGRLTDTQYF. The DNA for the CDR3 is TGCGCCAGCAGCCAAGATCGTTTGGGGAGACTCACAGATACGCAGTATTTT.

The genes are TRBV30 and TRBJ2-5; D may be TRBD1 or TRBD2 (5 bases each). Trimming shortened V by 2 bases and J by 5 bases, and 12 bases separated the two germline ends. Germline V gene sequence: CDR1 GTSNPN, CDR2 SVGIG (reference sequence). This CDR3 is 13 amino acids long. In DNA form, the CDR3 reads TGTGCCTGGAGTTTGGGGGATGGCGAGACCCAGTACTTC. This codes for CAWSLGDGETQYF.

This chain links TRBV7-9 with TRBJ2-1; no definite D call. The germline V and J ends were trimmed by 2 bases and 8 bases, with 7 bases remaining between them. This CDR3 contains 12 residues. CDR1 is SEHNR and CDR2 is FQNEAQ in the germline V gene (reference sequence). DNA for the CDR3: TGTGCCAGCAGCTTACGCTCATATGAGCAGTTCTTC. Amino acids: CASSLRSYEQFF.

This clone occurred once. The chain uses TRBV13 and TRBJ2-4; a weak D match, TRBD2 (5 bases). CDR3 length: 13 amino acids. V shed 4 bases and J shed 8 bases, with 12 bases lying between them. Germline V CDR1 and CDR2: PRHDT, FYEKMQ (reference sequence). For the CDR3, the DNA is TGTGCCAGCAGCTCTCCCGGGCGGGACATTCAGTACTTC. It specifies CASSSPGRDIQYF.

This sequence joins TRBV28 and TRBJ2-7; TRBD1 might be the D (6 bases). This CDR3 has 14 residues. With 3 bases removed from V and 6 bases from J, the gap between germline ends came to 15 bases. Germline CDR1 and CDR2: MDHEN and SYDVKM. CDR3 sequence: CASSLVGAKGEQYF. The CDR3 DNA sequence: TGTGCCAGCAGTTTGGTGGGGGCGAAGGGCGAGCAGTACTTC.

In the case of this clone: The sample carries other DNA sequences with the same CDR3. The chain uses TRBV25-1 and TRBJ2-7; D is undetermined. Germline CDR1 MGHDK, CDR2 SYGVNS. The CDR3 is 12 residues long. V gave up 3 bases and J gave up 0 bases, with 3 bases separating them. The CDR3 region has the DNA TGTGCCAGCAGTGAGGGCTCCTACGAGCAGTACTTC. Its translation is CASSEGSYEQYF.

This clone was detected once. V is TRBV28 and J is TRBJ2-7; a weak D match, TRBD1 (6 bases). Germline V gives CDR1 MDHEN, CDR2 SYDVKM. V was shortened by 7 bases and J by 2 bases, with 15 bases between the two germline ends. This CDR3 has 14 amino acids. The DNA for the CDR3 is TGTGCCAGCACCCCCCGGGACAACCCCTACGAGCAGTACTTC. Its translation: CASTPRDNPYEQYF.

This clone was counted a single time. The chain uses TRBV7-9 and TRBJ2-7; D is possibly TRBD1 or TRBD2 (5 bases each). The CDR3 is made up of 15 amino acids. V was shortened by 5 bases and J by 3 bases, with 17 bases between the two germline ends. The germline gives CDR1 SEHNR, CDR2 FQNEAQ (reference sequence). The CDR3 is CASSTRDGSFYEQYF. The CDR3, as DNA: TGTGCCAGCAGCACCCGGGACGGCAGTTTCTACGAGCAGTACTTC.

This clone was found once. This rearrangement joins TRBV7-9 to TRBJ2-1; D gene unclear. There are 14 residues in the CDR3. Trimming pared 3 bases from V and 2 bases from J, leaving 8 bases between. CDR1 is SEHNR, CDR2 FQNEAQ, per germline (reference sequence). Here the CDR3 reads CASSFQRAYNEQFF. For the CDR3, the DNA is TGTGCCAGCAGCTTTCAAAGAGCCTACAATGAGCAGTTCTTC.

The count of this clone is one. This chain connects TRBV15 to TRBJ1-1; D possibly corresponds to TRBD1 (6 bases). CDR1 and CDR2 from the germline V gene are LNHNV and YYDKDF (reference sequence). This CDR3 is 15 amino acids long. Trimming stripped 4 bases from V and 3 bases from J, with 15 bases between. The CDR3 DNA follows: TGTGCCACCAGCACCATCGTGAAGGGGGACACTGAAGCTTTCTTT. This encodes CATSTIVKGDTEAFF.

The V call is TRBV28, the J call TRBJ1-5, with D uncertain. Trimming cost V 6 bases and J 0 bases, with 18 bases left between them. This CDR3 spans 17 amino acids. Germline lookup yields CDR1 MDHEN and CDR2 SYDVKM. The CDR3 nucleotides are TGTGCCAGCAGGCGCATTGAGCCCGCCGGTAGCAATCAGCCCCAGCATTTT. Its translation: CASRRIEPAGSNQPQHF.

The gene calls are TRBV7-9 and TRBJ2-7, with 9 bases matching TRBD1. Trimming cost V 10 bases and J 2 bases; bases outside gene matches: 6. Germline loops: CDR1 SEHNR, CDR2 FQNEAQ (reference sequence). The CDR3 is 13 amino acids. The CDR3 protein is CATSGTGPYEQYF. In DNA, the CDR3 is TGTGCCACTTCCGGGACAGGGCCCTACGAGCAGTACTTC.

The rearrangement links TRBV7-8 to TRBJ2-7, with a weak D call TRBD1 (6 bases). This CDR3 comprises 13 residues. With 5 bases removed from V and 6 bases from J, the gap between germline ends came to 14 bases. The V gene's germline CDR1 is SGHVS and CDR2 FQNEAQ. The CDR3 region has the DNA TGTGCCAGCAGCCTCCACCAGGGGAGCGAGCAGTACTTC. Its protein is CASSLHQGSEQYF.

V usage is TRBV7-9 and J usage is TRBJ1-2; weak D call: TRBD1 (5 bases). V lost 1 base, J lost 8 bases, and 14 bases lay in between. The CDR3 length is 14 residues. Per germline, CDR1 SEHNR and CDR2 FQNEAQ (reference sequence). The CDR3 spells CASSLEGTYSGYTF. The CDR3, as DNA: TGTGCCAGCAGCTTAGAAGGGACGTATTCGGGCTACACCTTC.

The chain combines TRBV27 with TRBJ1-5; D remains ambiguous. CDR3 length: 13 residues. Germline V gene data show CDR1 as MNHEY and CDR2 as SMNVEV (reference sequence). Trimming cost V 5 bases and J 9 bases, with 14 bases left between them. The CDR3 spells CASSLDGDTPQHF. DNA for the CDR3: TGTGCCAGCAGTCTAGACGGGGATACGCCCCAGCATTTT.

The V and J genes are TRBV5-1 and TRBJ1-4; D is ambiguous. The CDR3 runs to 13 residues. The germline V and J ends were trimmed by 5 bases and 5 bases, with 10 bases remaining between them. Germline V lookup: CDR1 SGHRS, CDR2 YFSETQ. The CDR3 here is CASSPPGNEKLFF. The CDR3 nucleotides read TGCGCCAGCAGTCCCCCGGGGAATGAAAAACTGTTTTTT. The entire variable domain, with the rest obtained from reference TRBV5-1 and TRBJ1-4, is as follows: KAGVTQTPRYLIKTRGQQVTLSCSPISGHRSVSWYQQTPGQGLQFLFEYFSETQRNKGNFPGRFSGRQFSNSRSEMNVSTLELGDSALYLCASSPPGNEKLFFGSGTQLSVL.

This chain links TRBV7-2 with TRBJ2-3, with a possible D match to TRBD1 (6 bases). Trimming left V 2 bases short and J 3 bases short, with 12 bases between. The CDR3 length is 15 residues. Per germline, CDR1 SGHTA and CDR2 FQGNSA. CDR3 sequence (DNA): TGTGCCAGCAGCTTAATAGGGGGAATAACAGATACGCAGTATTTT. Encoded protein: CASSLIGGITDTQYF.

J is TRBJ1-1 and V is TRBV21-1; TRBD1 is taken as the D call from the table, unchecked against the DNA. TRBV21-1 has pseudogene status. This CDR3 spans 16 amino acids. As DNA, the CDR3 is TGTGCCAGCAGGAGTTCAGGGGCAGGTTTGGACACTGAAGCTTTCTTT. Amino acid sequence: CASRSSGAGLDTEAFF.

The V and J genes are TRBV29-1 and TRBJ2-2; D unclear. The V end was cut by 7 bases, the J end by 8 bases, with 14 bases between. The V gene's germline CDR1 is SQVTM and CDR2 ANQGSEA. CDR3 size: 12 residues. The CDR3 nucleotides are TGCAGCGCCGCCAGGCCCTCGGGGGAGCTGTTTTTT. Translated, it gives CSAARPSGELFF.